This TCR beta chain was found in a study of blood T cell repertoires in COVID-19 (dated by TCRdb to 2018 to 2021). The study in broad terms: The collaborator samples originated in the United States, Italy and Spain and spanned the acute and convalescent phases of COVID-19. The material from the prospective study consisted of cDNA or gDNA derived from T cells, B-cell-depleted T cells, or PBMCs. The dataset comprised deeply sampled blood TCRbeta repertoires from subjects exposed to, actively infected with, or recovered from COVID-19. A freely available public database, intended as a resource for researchers studying the immune response to SARS-CoV-2, is where the repertoires were released. The samples were drawn from the first 160 participants of the ongoing ImmuneRACE study and from about 1,200 subjects provided by 6 global collaborators. The sample metadata nearly always contained a de-identified subject ID, COVID-19 status, age in years and sex. Where available, HLA class I and class II types were taken from metadata supplied by the sample provider and were not determined by assay-based typing.

The immunoSEQ Assay, a bias-controlled multiplex PCR, was used to amplify TCRbeta CDR3 regions from genomic DNA. The source study handled its data this way. The number of nucleated cells in each sample was estimated by amplification of reference gene primers within the assay. To quantify the absolute abundance of each unique TCRbeta CDR3 rearrangement, sequence reads were collapsed and filtered. For each sample, productive Simpson clonality was calculated by taking the square root of Simpson's diversity index across productive rearrangements. This immuneACCESS table, as held by TCRdb, lists in-frame sequences with V and J called but not all clones. Of the missing ones, under half trace to an unresolved V gene in checked studies; the others have no known cause. V and J calls and clone size are given by that table; D and trimming were obtained from the DNA. Counted in this sample were 150,000 to 180,000 clones; over 60% of them appeared once. The ten largest clones capture approximately 1.8% of the sample.

General conclusions and limits of the study: The quantity of clinical and demographic metadata differed by source and by participant and was supplied without curation.

Points on this clone: Its specific antigen is unknown. The input lacks base qualities; no much larger clone sits a single base away.

Whole blood was collected in K2EDTA tubes by collaborating institutions according to the institutions' own protocols. For TCRbeta analysis, collaborators shipped samples as frozen whole blood, isolated PBMCs, or DNA extracted from either of those sample types. The source is a man aged 80 or over with acute or convalescent COVID-19. Sequenced sample: peripheral blood.

Here is the DNA: TGCGCCAGCAGCTTGAATCAGGGGCAATCTGAAGCTTTCTTT. It translates to CASSLNQGQSEAFF. The sequence is built from TRBV5-1 and TRBJ1-1, with a tentative D gene TRBD1 over 6 matching bases. The CDR3 holds 14 amino acids from the cysteine to the phenylalanine. Just CDR3 DNA is preserved here, 42 bases in frame from base 1. V is shortened by 1 base, J by 6 bases, and the region joining them spans 13 bases. The germline V gene supplies CDR1 SGHRS and CDR2 YFSETQ.